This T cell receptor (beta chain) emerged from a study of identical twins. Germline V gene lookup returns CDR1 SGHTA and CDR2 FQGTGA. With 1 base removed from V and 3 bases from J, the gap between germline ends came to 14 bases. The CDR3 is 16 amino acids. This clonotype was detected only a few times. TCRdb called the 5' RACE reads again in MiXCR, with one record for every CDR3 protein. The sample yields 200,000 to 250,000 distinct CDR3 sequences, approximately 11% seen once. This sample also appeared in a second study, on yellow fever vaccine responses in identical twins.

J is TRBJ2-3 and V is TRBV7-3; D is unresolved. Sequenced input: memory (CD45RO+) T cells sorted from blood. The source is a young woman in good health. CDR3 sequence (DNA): TGTGCCAGCAGCTTAATGGGCAGGTCTGCTACAGATACGCAGTATTTT. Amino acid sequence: CASSLMGRSATDTQYF.